This TCR beta chain was found in a study of T-cell memory formation after mild COVID-19. Study as a whole: The study found TCR clusters largely donor specific. Study-wide results and caveats: Cross-reactive memory seemingly joined, as some responding clones were found in pre-infection memory.

The J segment lost 4 bases and the V segment lost 3 bases, leaving 8 bases of the junction unmatched. This CDR3 region has 15 residues. In TCRdb, the 5' RACE reads were re-called with MiXCR into one record per CDR3 protein. The data show about 400,000 distinct CDR3 sequences, with under 20% seen just once and about a fifth held by the top ten. Many counts were recorded for this clonotype. Its specificity is not known. V gene TRBV12-3 or TRBV12-4 combines with J gene TRBJ1-1, with TRBD1 identical over 7 bases. The sequenced sample was PBMCs or a T cell subset sorted from them (not recorded which). This receptor was identified in a man aged 18-30 years who had mild COVID-19 (a few samples of this study predate the infection). Cell type and time point are not known. CDR3 amino acids: CASSLGQGGVTEAFF. CDR3 nucleotides: TGTGCCAGCAGTTTGGGGCAAGGGGGCGTCACTGAAGCTTTCTTT.